This T cell receptor beta chain came from a study of cytomegalovirus exposure and HLA in healthy donors. Study summary: Genetic ancestry analysis placed 81% of the 398 donors that were genotyped in the Caucasian-associated cluster.

Vbeta (60) and Jbeta (13) primers were used in the PCR. The protocol was immunoSEQ multiplex PCR, while the TCRdb copy is restricted to in-frame clones and leaves out a portion. The sample has about 120,000 clones, around 75% seen once. V lost 7 bases and J lost 3, with 13 bases in between. Germline CDR1 is MNHEY and CDR2 is SMNVEV (reference sequence). The CDR3 is 13 residues long. This sequence originates from a woman in her fifties or sixties in good health and CMV-seronegative. The chain is built from TRBV27 and TRBJ2-7; D is perhaps TRBD1 (6 bases). Sequencing used PBMCs. The CDR3 reads CASKGQSVYEQYF. The CDR3 DNA reads as TGTGCCAGCAAGGGACAATCCGTCTACGAGCAGTACTTC.